This is a list of T cell receptor beta chains from one sample in a study of blood T cell repertoires in COVID-19. TCRdb keeps only in-frame clones here, not all; method: immunoSEQ multiplex PCR. The sample yields roughly 520,000 clones, 70% to 90% seen once. What was sequenced was PBMCs or T cells enriched from blood (not recorded which). These receptors were obtained from a woman in her forties who had recovered from COVID-19. The CDR3 runs from the conserved cysteine through the conserved F or W. A D gene is named only where the DNA matches it firmly. Size values are once, few and many counts, or a class for expanded clones, and some rows have none.

D gene	clone size	V gene	J gene	CDR3 DNA	CDR3 protein
-	-	TRBV20-1	TRBJ1-2	TGCAGTGCGGGCCGGTTTAGTGGCTACACCTTC	CSAGRFSGYTF
-	-	TRBV5-1	TRBJ2-4	TGCGCCAGCAGCTTGGGGGCGGAAGGGGAAAACATTCAGTACTTC	CASSLGAEGENIQYF
-	-	TRBV6-5	TRBJ1-1	TGTGCCAGCAGTTACTCCCAGGACATGAACACTGAAGCTTTCTTT	CASSYSQDMNTEAFF
TRBD1	-	TRBV7-8	TRBJ1-3	TGTGCCAGCAGCCAACAGGGGGCGGAAAACACCATATATTTT	CASSQQGAENTIYF
-	-	TRBV9	TRBJ2-1	TGTGCCAGCAGCGTAGACTCGCACCTCAGGGGTGAGCAGTTCTTC	CASSVDSHLRGEQFF
-	-	TRBV15	TRBJ2-3	TGTGCCACCAGCTCGGAGGGTCCAGATACGCAGTATTTT	CATSSEGPDTQYF
-	-	TRBV2	TRBJ1-3	TGTGCCAGCAGTGGGGGCATTGGGAACACCATATATTTT	CASSGGIGNTIYF
-	-	TRBV4-1	TRBJ2-7	TGCGCCAGCAGCCAAGGACACGGGAGTGGGTCCGAGCAGTACTTC	CASSQGHGSGSEQYF
TRBD2	-	TRBV6-5	TRBJ2-1	TGTGCCAGCAGTTACGGGGGGGTTAGGATTGATGAGCAGTTCTTC	CASSYGGVRIDEQFF
-	-	TRBV7-2	TRBJ1-2	TGTGCCAGCAGCTTAGCACGGCCGGGGGTTAACTATGGCTACACCTTC	CASSLARPGVNYGYTF
-	-	TRBV24-1	TRBJ2-3	TGTGCCACCAGTGATCGTTCGGTCCCCGTCACAGATACGCAGTATTTT	CATSDRSVPVTDTQYF
TRBD1	-	TRBV5-1	TRBJ2-1	TGCGCCAGCAAGGAGGGGACAGGGTTTATGTTTGAGCAGTTCTTC	CASKEGTGFMFEQFF
-	-	TRBV5-6	TRBJ1-1	TGTGCCAGCAGCTTGGTACCCGGGGAAGGGAACACTGAAGCTTTCTTT	CASSLVPGEGNTEAFF
-	-	TRBV7-9	TRBJ2-2	TGTGCCAGCAGCCACCCCCTAGCCTTGATTTACAGCACCGGGGAGCTGTTTTTT	CASSHPLALIYSTGELFF
-	-	TRBV18	TRBJ1-3	TGTGCCAGCTCACTAGACACTTTCTCTGGAAACACCATATATTTT	CASSLDTFSGNTIYF
-	once	TRBV4-3	TRBJ1-4	TGCGCCAGCACCTTATCTATCGGGGCAGGGGTGCATGAAAAACTGTTTTTT	CASTLSIGAGVHEKLFF
-	-	TRBV11-3	TRBJ2-1	TGTGCCAGCAGCAGGGGGAGGGTCAATGAGCAGTTCTTC	CASSRGRVNEQFF
-	once	TRBV11-2	TRBJ1-6	TGTGCCAGCAGCTTTAACCGGGGTCTTAATTCACCCCTCCACTTT	CASSFNRGLNSPLHF
-	-	TRBV3-1/TRBV3-2	TRBJ2-1	TGTGCCAGCAGCCAAGAGGGCAGCGGGTGGGATGAGCAGTTCTTC	CASSQEGSGWDEQFF
-	-	TRBV6-2/TRBV6-3	TRBJ2-7	TGTGCCAGCAGTTACTCCCTAGGGGGGGACGGAGAGCAGTACTTC	CASSYSLGGDGEQYF
-	-	TRBV18	TRBJ1-2	TGTGCCAGCTCAACATCAGGGGCCACCTATGGCTACACCTTC	CASSTSGATYGYTF
TRBD1	-	TRBV7-8	TRBJ2-7	TGTGCCAGCAGCCGGGACAGCGCGCGCGGCGAGCAGTACTTC	CASSRDSARGEQYF
-	-	TRBV12-3/TRBV12-4	TRBJ1-1	TGTGCCAGCACCGGCTGGGGGCATTGGGAAGCTTTCTTT	CASTGWGHWEAFF
TRBD1	-	TRBV7-2	TRBJ1-6	TGTGCCAGCAGCACCCAGGGACAGAGGAATTCACCCCTCCACTTT	CASSTQGQRNSPLHF
TRBD2	once	TRBV18	TRBJ2-7	TGTGCCAGCTCAGGGGCTAGCGGGAGTATGGGATCCTACGAGCAGTACTTC	CASSGASGSMGSYEQYF
-	-	TRBV30	TRBJ2-3	TGTGCCTTTAACAGACAGCATAGCACAGATACGCAGTATTTT	CAFNRQHSTDTQYF
TRBD2	-	TRBV4-3	TRBJ2-2	TGCGCCAGCAGCCAAGATCGGGGGACTAGCGGGAAGACCGGGGAGCTGTTTTTT	CASSQDRGTSGKTGELFF
TRBD1	-	TRBV6-5	TRBJ1-1	TGTGCCAGCAGCCAAGTCAACAGGGGTGAAGCTTTCTTT	CASSQVNRGEAFF
-	-	TRBV9	TRBJ1-6	TGTGCCAGCAGCGCCAGGGTGGGGGGACTTAATTCACCCCTCCACTTT	CASSARVGGLNSPLHF
-	-	TRBV19	TRBJ2-1	TGTGCCAGTAAAAGGCGGGAAGAGCAGTTCTTC	CASKRREEQFF
TRBD1	-	TRBV7-9	TRBJ1-1	TGTGCCAGCAGCCCCCCCGGACAGGAGGGCGGTGAAGCTTTCTTT	CASSPPGQEGGEAFF
TRBD2	-	TRBV5-8	TRBJ2-3	TGTGCCAGCACCTCGGGGACTAGCGTCACAGATACGCAGTATTTT	CASTSGTSVTDTQYF
TRBD1	-	TRBV10-3	TRBJ1-1	TGTGCCATCAGTGAATGGGACAGCTCGAACACTGAAGCTTTCTTT	CAISEWDSSNTEAFF
-	-	TRBV4-1	TRBJ2-7	TGCGCCAGCAGCCAAACTTCCTCGGGGGAGCAGTACTTC	CASSQTSSGEQYF
TRBD2	-	TRBV5-1	TRBJ2-2	TGCGCCAGCAGCCCCATCACTAGCGGTACGAACACCGGGGAGCTGTTTTTT	CASSPITSGTNTGELFF
-	-	TRBV14	TRBJ2-7	TGTGCCAGCAGCCAAGATCTGAGGCTCGAGCAGTACTTC	CASSQDLRLEQYF
TRBD2	-	TRBV6-4	TRBJ2-1	TGTGCCAGCAGTGCCGGGACTAGCTCCTACAATGAGCAGTTCTTC	CASSAGTSSYNEQFF
-	-	TRBV6-2/TRBV6-3	TRBJ2-5	TGTGCCAGCAGTTACTCGTGGGTAGCGCGAAACCAAGAGACCCAGTACTTC	CASSYSWVARNQETQYF
-	once	TRBV4-3	TRBJ2-1	TGCGCCAGCAGCCAAGGCTGGGGGCGCAATGAGCAGTTCTTC	CASSQGWGRNEQFF
-	-	TRBV3-1/TRBV3-2	TRBJ2-7	TGTGCCAGCAGCCCGCGGACAAATACAGCGCAGTACTTC	CASSPRTNTAQYF
-	-	TRBV12-3/TRBV12-4	TRBJ2-5	TGTGCCAGCCGTGCGGGGCTCCAAGAGACCCAGTACTTC	CASRAGLQETQYF
TRBD2	once	TRBV15	TRBJ2-7	TGTGCCACCAGCAGAGTAGGGGAAGGACTAGCGGCGACCTACGAGCAGTACTTC	CATSRVGEGLAATYEQYF
-	-	TRBV28	TRBJ1-2	TGTGCCAGCAGGGGCGGGGGGCGCGTGGACTATGGCTACACCTTC	CASRGGGRVDYGYTF
TRBD1	once	TRBV7-9	TRBJ1-1	TGTGCCAGCAGCTCTTGGGACAGGGGCGTGACTGAAGCTTTCTTT	CASSSWDRGVTEAFF
TRBD2	-	TRBV29-1	TRBJ2-3	TGCAGCGTTAGCCTAGCGGGGCACGCAGATACGCAGTATTTT	CSVSLAGHADTQYF
-	-	TRBV25-1	TRBJ1-5	TGTGCCAGCAGTGAATCCGATAGAGGTGTAGGCAATCAGCCCCAGCATTTT	CASSESDRGVGNQPQHF
TRBD1	-	TRBV4-2	TRBJ2-2	TGTGCCAGCAGCCTTGGGACAGGTCTTAACACCGGGGAGCTGTTTTTT	CASSLGTGLNTGELFF
TRBD1	-	TRBV27	TRBJ1-1	TGTGCCAGCAGTTTCCGGACAGGGGGGGTCACTGAAGCTTTCTTT	CASSFRTGGVTEAFF
-	-	TRBV15	TRBJ2-3	TGTGCCACCAGCAGAAGGGGGGGGCCAGATACGCAGTATTTT	CATSRRGGPDTQYF
TRBD1	-	TRBV4-1	TRBJ1-6	TGCGCCAGCAGCCAAGGGCGAGTGGGACAGGGGAGTTCACCCCTCCACTTT	CASSQGRVGQGSSPLHF
TRBD2	-	TRBV5-8	TRBJ2-1	TGTGCCAGCAGCTTGGGACTAGCGGGCTATGAGCAGTTCTTC	CASSLGLAGYEQFF
-	-	TRBV27	TRBJ2-7	TGTGCCAGCAGTAGCCAAGGGTTGCTGTGGACTTTCCACGAGCAGTACTTC	CASSSQGLLWTFHEQYF
-	-	TRBV6-5	TRBJ1-6	TGTGCCAGCAGAATCCAGACAGGTCTTAATTCACCCCTCCACTTT	CASRIQTGLNSPLHF